The 28 T cell receptor beta chains below come from one sample, sequenced in a study of blood T cell repertoires in COVID-19. The method was immunoSEQ multiplex PCR; TCRdb's version includes in-frame clones alone and lacks a portion of them. The table records fewer than 300,000 clones, roughly 88% of them present only once. The specimen was PBMCs or T cells enriched from blood (not recorded which). The origin of the receptors is a woman younger than 45 who had recovered from COVID-19.

As for this clone: Other DNA variants within this sample encode the same CDR3. The CDR3 DNA reads as TGCGCCAGCAGCCCCGGGACAGGAGGGACCGGGGAGCTGTTTTTT. Its protein is CASSPGTGGTGELFF. V gene TRBV5-1 combines with J gene TRBJ2-2, with TRBD1 identical over 8 bases. The V and J ends lost 4 bases and 5 bases, in that order; junction bases with no gene match: 7. The CDR3 is 15 amino acids. CDR1 and CDR2 from the germline V gene are SGHRS and YFSETQ.

The chain is built from TRBV7-8 and TRBJ2-1; 8 bases are shared with TRBD2. The V segment lost 0 bases and the J segment 2 bases; nucleotides outside the gene matches: 9. The CDR3 runs to 18 residues. Per germline, CDR1 SGHVS and CDR2 FQNEAQ. The CDR3 coding sequence is TGTGCCAGCAGCTTAGCCCTACTAGCGGTTACTACCTACAATGAGCAGTTCTTC. Translating it yields CASSLALLAVTTYNEQFF. The full variable domain, completed using reference TRBV7-8 and TRBJ2-1, is GAGVSQSPRYKVAKRGQDVALRCDPISGHVSLFWYQQALGQGPEFLTYFQNEAQLDKSGLPSDRFFAERPEGSVSTLKIQRTQQEDSAVYLCASSLALLAVTTYNEQFFGPGTRLTVL.

This rearrangement joins TRBV6-5 to TRBJ1-4; D is undetermined. The CDR3 is 12 amino acids. Germline V lookup: CDR1 MNHEY, CDR2 SVGAGI. Trimming cost V 7 bases and J 9 bases, with 12 bases left between them. The CDR3 DNA reads as TGTGCCAGCAAGGAGGATAGGAAAAAACTGTTTTTT. Protein: CASKEDRKKLFF.

This clone showed up just a few times. V is TRBV25-1 and J is TRBJ1-4, with D perhaps matching TRBD1 (5 bases). Germline values: CDR1 MGHDK, CDR2 SYGVNS. Trimming cost V 9 bases and J 8 bases, with 13 bases left between them. The CDR3 covers 12 residues. CDR3 bases: TGTGCCAGTGTAGGGGTCCTGGAAAAACTGTTTTTT. This translates into CASVGVLEKLFF.

The genes are TRBV9 and TRBJ1-1, with D maybe TRBD1 (5 bases). The CDR3 spans 14 residues. Trimming pared 2 bases from V and 1 base from J, leaving 9 bases between. Germline CDR1 SGDLS, CDR2 YYNGEE. CDR3 protein: CASSVQGWNTEAFF. The DNA for the CDR3 is TGTGCCAGCAGCGTTCAGGGCTGGAACACTGAAGCTTTCTTT.

This clone has a count of ten or more. CDR3 protein: CASSETSSYNEQFF. The DNA of the CDR3 is TGTGCCAGCAGTGAGACTAGCAGTTACAATGAGCAGTTCTTC. This chain joins TRBV6-4 and TRBJ2-1; 7 nucleotides line up with TRBD2. The germline CDR1 and CDR2 sequences are MRHNA and SNTAGT. This CDR3 region has 14 residues. The V segment lost 3 bases and the J segment 4 bases; nucleotides outside the gene matches: 3.

This chain links TRBV10-1 with TRBJ2-7, with TRBD2 as a possible D gene (5 bases). There are 13 residues in the CDR3. CDR1 WNHNN and CDR2 SYGVQD come from the germline V gene (reference sequence). Between the trimmed V and J ends, which lost 0 bases and 3 bases, there was a span of 6 bases. The CDR3 nucleotides read TGCGCCAGCAGTGAGTCTGAGGGCTACGAGCAGTACTTC. Translation: CASSESEGYEQYF.

The chain recombines TRBV6-2 or TRBV6-3 with TRBJ1-5; 9 bases fit TRBD1. The CDR3 runs 16 residues. V was clipped by 4 bases and J by 4 bases; unmatched bases: 8. In germline, CDR1 is MNHEY, CDR2 SVGEGT. In DNA form, the CDR3 reads TGTGCCAGCAGTTTTGTGGGACAGGGCCCTAATCAGCCCCAGCATTTT. Its protein product is CASSFVGQGPNQPQHF.

The chain is built from TRBV7-8 and TRBJ2-2; a possible D gene is TRBD1 (6 bases). The V and J ends lost 0 bases and 6 bases respectively, with 17 bases between them. This CDR3 contains 17 residues. CDR1 and CDR2 from the germline V gene are SGHVS and FQNEAQ. CDR3 residues: CASSLASLTGFPGELFF. CDR3 nucleotide sequence: TGTGCCAGCAGCTTAGCGTCTTTAACAGGGTTCCCCGGGGAGCTGTTTTTT.

The chain uses TRBV28 and TRBJ2-1; D is perhaps TRBD2 (5 bases). Germline V CDR1 and CDR2: MDHEN, SYDVKM. The CDR3 spans 14 residues. V shed 5 bases and J shed 0 bases, with 8 bases lying between them. CDR3: CASSPGISYNEQFF. DNA of the CDR3: TGTGCCAGCAGTCCGGGGATCTCCTACAATGAGCAGTTCTTC.

V gene TRBV2 combines with J gene TRBJ2-1, with 7 nucleotides matching TRBD2. Germline V gene sequence: CDR1 SNHLY, CDR2 FYNNEI. The CDR3 is made up of 15 amino acids. V lost 2 bases and J lost 8; bases outside the gene matches: 9. CDR3 bases: TGTGCCAGCAGTGAACTAGCGGTCATGCGGCATGAGCAGTTCTTC. Amino acids: CASSELAVMRHEQFF.

The chain's CDR3 is CASSLSQTGLPYEQYF. The CDR3 nucleotides are TGTGCCAGCAGCTTGAGCCAGACAGGGTTACCTTACGAGCAGTACTTC. V usage is TRBV5-6 and J usage is TRBJ2-7; TRBD1 matches 7 bases. Per germline, CDR1 SGHDT and CDR2 YYEEEE. After removal of 1 base from V and 4 bases from J, the junction contained 11 bases not matched to a gene. CDR3 length: 16 residues.

The chain carries TRBV24-1 and TRBJ1-5; D is perhaps TRBD1 (6 bases). The V gene's germline CDR1 is KGHDR and CDR2 SFDVKD. CDR3 length equals 14 residues. V lost 4 bases and J lost 7, with 13 bases in between. The CDR3 DNA sequence: TGTGCCACCAGTGAGGGGGGGGCGGAACAGCCCCAGCATTTT. This sequence encodes CATSEGGAEQPQHF.

The V call is TRBV5-4, the J call TRBJ2-7; 8 nucleotides align to TRBD2. Germline CDR1 and CDR2: SGHNT and YYREEE (reference sequence). Germline trimming cut 6 bases from V and 2 bases from J; bases unmatched to any gene: 13. This CDR3 contains 16 residues. CDR3 bases: TGTGCCAGCACCCGGGGAAGCGGGAGTCCCGCCTACGAGCAGTACTTC. This translates into CASTRGSGSPAYEQYF.

The rearrangement links TRBV28 to TRBJ2-5; D is possibly TRBD1 (6 bases). This CDR3 spans 14 amino acids. V lost 11 bases and J lost 4, with 20 bases in between. Germline CDR1 MDHEN, CDR2 SYDVKM. CDR3 coding DNA: TGTGCCGTTACAGGGCACCCTTCCCCAGAGACCCAGTACTTC. It codes for CAVTGHPSPETQYF. The full variable domain, in which reference TRBV28 and TRBJ2-5 provide the parts outside the CDR3, is DVKVTQSSRYLVKRTGEKVFLECVQDMDHENMFWYRQDPGLGLRLIYFSYDVKMKEKGDIPEGYSVSREKKERFSLILESASTNQTSMYLCAVTGHPSPETQYFGPGTRLLVL.

V usage is TRBV5-1 and J usage is TRBJ1-2, with D possibly TRBD1 on 6 matching bases. Germline assignment: CDR1 SGHRS and CDR2 YFSETQ. This CDR3 contains 14 residues. V was trimmed by 4 bases and J by 0 bases, leaving 10 bases between them. The chain's CDR3 is CASSMTGANYGYTF. In DNA, the CDR3 is TGCGCCAGCAGCATGACAGGAGCTAACTATGGCTACACCTTC.

The rearrangement links TRBV7-9 to TRBJ1-6; 7 nucleotides match TRBD1. The CDR3 consists of 14 residues. Unmatched junction bases numbered 3, after V lost 5 bases and J lost 5 bases. Germline loops: CDR1 SEHNR, CDR2 FQNEAQ (reference sequence). The CDR3 is CASSTTGDNSPLHF. The CDR3 bases are TGTGCCAGCAGCACTACAGGGGATAATTCACCCCTCCACTTT.

This chain connects TRBV19 to TRBJ1-6; maybe TRBD1 (6 bases). The germline V gene has CDR1 LNHDA and CDR2 SQIVND (reference sequence). V shed 8 bases and J shed 0 bases, with 11 bases lying between them. The CDR3 is 15 amino acids. This chain's CDR3 is CASYDRSSYNSPLHF. In DNA form, the CDR3 reads TGTGCCAGTTATGACAGGAGCTCCTATAATTCACCCCTCCACTTT.

The chain links TRBV30 to TRBJ2-5; 8 bases fit TRBD2. This CDR3 comprises 14 residues. The ends lost 1 base at V and 4 bases at J; junction bases unmatched: 5. Germline lookup yields CDR1 GTSNPN and CDR2 SVGIG (reference sequence). CDR3 DNA sequence: TGTGCCTGGAGTGACCTCCTAGCGGGAGAGACCCAGTACTTC. Its translation: CAWSDLLAGETQYF.

This chain links TRBV27 with TRBJ2-7; D perhaps matches TRBD1 (6 bases). Trimming pared 6 bases from V and 3 bases from J, leaving 15 bases between. This CDR3 is 14 amino acids long. The germline CDR1 and CDR2 sequences are MNHEY and SMNVEV (reference sequence). CDR3 in DNA: TGTGCCAGCAGCCCTCCCTCAGGGGTCTACGAGCAGTACTTC. It is translated as CASSPPSGVYEQYF.

This chain uses TRBV2 with TRBJ2-7; no reliable D call. CDR1 SNHLY and CDR2 FYNNEI come from the germline V gene. Trimming cost V 1 base and J 2 bases, with 12 bases left between them. This CDR3 is 15 amino acids long. The CDR3 DNA is TGTGCCAGCAGTGAAGAACAGTCGCTTGCCTACGAGCAGTACTTC. Amino acid sequence: CASSEEQSLAYEQYF.

The table lists this clone with a count of one. The chain links TRBV3-1 (or the pseudogene TRBV3-2) to TRBJ1-5, with a possible D match to TRBD1 (5 bases). The CDR3 is 13 amino acids. The germline gives CDR1 LGHDT, CDR2 YNNKEL (reference sequence). V was clipped by 3 bases and J by 3 bases, with 6 bases between them. Here the CDR3 reads CASSQGLNQPQHF. CDR3 nucleotide sequence: TGTGCCAGCAGCCAGGGACTCAATCAGCCCCAGCATTTT.

V usage is TRBV28 and J usage is TRBJ1-5, with 7 bases identical to TRBD1. The germline V gene encodes CDR1 MDHEN and CDR2 SYDVKM. This CDR3 has 17 amino acids. V was pared by 6 bases and J by 1 base, with 12 bases of the junction left unmatched. The CDR3 DNA follows: TGTGCCAGCAGCCCCCCTGGTGGCAGGGGGAGCAATCAGCCCCAGCATTTT. Translation gives CASSPPGGRGSNQPQHF.

This chain links TRBV10-3 with TRBJ2-1; D is ambiguous. This CDR3 comprises 14 residues. Germline V gene data show CDR1 as ENHRY and CDR2 as SYGVKD. V lost 4 bases, J lost 6 bases, and 13 bases lay in between. The chain's CDR3 is CAISARSVGNEQFF. For the CDR3, the DNA is TGTGCCATCAGTGCTAGGTCGGTGGGCAATGAGCAGTTCTTC.

The genes are TRBV19 and TRBJ2-3, with a tentative D call TRBD2 (6 bases). The germline CDR1 and CDR2 sequences are LNHDA and SQIVND (reference sequence). The V end was cut by 7 bases, the J end by 4 bases, with 18 bases between. The CDR3 runs to 15 residues. The CDR3 DNA follows: TGTGCCAGTACCATCCCCGGGAGTGGTGCAGATACGCAGTATTTT. Its translation is CASTIPGSGADTQYF.

The chain recombines TRBV5-1 with TRBJ2-7; D is uncertain. Germline CDR1 SGHRS, CDR2 YFSETQ. This CDR3 spans 13 amino acids. The ends were cut back, 1 base at V and 3 bases at J, with 8 bases in the middle. This chain's CDR3 is CASSLTVDYEQYF. The CDR3, as DNA: TGCGCCAGCAGCTTGACGGTCGACTACGAGCAGTACTTC.

The chain combines TRBV24-1 with TRBJ2-1; possible D gene TRBD2, 6 bases. V dropped 5 bases and J dropped 12 bases, with 16 bases sitting between them. The V gene's germline CDR1 is KGHDR and CDR2 SFDVKD. The CDR3 totals 13 residues. The chain's CDR3 is CATSVGGTFGQFF. The CDR3 DNA sequence: TGTGCCACCAGTGTGGGCGGGACCTTCGGGCAGTTCTTC.

This clone was observed a single time. The chain is built from TRBV6-2 or TRBV6-3 and TRBJ2-7, with a tentative D call TRBD1 (6 bases). V was clipped by 4 bases and J by 3 bases, with 13 bases between them. The CDR3 extends over 14 amino acids. CDR1 MNHEY and CDR2 SVGEGT come from the germline V gene. The CDR3 spells CASSFPGQIYEQYF. In DNA form, the CDR3 reads TGTGCCAGCAGTTTTCCGGGACAAATCTACGAGCAGTACTTC.